The source of this T cell receptor (beta chain) is a study of T cells in Graves' hyperthyroidism and ophthalmopathy. There are 12 residues in the CDR3. The V and J ends lost 1 base and 2 bases respectively, with 5 bases between them. CDR1 is DFQATT and CDR2 is SNEGSKA in the germline V gene (reference sequence). The PBMCs were sourced from fresh peripheral blood (more than 8.5 ml). What was amplified from RNA transcripts were TCR beta CDR3 regions. HTBI primers were employed in a first-round RT-PCR of the TCR CDR3. TCRdb fed the multiplex PCR reads into MiXCR, producing one record per CDR3 protein. The sample includes roughly 290,000 distinct CDR3 sequences, 17% of them seen just once.

The chain carries TRBV20-1 and TRBJ2-5; no clear D gene. Sequenced sample: blood. The clonotype originates from a woman aged 55-69 years with Graves' ophthalmopathy. The CDR3 DNA reads as TGCAGTGCTAGAGTGAAGCAAGAGACCCAGTACTTC. Residues: CSARVKQETQYF.